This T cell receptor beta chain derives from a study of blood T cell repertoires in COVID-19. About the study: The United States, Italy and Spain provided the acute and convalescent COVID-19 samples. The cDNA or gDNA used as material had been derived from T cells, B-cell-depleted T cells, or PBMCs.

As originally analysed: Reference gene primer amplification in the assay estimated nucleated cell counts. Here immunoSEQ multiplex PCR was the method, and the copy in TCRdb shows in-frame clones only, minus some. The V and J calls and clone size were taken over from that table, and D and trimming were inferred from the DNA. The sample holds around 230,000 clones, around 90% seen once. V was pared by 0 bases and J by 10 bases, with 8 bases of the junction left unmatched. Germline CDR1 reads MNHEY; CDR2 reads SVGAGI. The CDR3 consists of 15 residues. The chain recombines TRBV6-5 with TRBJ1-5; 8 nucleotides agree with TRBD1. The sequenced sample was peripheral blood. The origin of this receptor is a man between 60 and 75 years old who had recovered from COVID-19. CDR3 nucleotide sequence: TGTGCCAGCAGTTACTCAGACAGGGGAGGATTCCCCCAGCATTTT. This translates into CASSYSDRGGFPQHF.